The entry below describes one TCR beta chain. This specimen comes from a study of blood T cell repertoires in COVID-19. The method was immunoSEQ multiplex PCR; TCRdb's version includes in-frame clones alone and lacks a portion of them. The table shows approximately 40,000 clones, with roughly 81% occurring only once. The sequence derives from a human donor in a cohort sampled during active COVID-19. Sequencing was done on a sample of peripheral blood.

The DNA of the CDR3 is TGTGCCAGCAGCCTGAGTAGACAGTTGTCAATTCAAGCTTTCTTT. As protein: CASSLSRQLSIQAFF. The rearrangement uses TRBV7-9 and TRBJ1-1; perhaps TRBD1 as D (5 bases). V lost 5 bases and J lost 9, with 22 bases in between. CDR1 and CDR2 (germline): SEHNR, FQNEAQ (reference sequence). This CDR3 has 15 amino acids.